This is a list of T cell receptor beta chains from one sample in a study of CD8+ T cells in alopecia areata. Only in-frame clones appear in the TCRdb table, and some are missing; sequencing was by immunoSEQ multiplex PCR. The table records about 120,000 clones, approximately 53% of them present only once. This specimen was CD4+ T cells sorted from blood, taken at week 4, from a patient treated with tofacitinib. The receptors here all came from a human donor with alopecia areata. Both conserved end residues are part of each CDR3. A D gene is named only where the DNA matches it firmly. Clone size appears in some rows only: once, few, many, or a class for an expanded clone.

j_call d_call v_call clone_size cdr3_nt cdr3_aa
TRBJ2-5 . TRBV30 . TGTGCCTGGAGTACTCTCGTCCAAGAGACCCAGTACTTC CAWSTLVQETQYF
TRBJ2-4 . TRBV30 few TGTGCCTGGAGTGTACATCAGGGCGCCAAAAACATTCAGTACTTC CAWSVHQGAKNIQYF
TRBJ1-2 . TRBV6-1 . TGTGCCAGCAATTTGGGCCGAGCTTATGGCTACACCTTC CASNLGRAYGYTF
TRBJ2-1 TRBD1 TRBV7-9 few TGTGCCAGCAGCTTAAAGAGACTGGGACAGGCGAGCTCCTACAATGAGCAGTTCTTC CASSLKRLGQASSYNEQFF
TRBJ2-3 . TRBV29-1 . TGCAGCGTTGAAGACCAATCCGGGAACCCCGATACGCAGTATTTT CSVEDQSGNPDTQYF
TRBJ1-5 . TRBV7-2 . TGTGCCAGCAGCTTATTATCCGGGATCGGCCAGCCCCAGCATTTT CASSLLSGIGQPQHF
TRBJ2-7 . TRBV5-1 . TGCGCCAGCAGACTGGACGGAGGGATGTACTACGAGCAGTACTTC CASRLDGGMYYEQYF
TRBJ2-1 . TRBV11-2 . TGTGCCAGCAGCTCATTAGGGCTCAGGGGGGCAGTCAATGAGCAGTTCTTC CASSSLGLRGAVNEQFF
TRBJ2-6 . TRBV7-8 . TGTGCCAGCAGCGCCTACAGGGCCCCCGGGGCCAACGTCCTGACTTTC CASSAYRAPGANVLTF
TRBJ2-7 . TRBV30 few TGTGCCTGGAGTGTATTTTTTTACGAGCAGTACTTC CAWSVFFYEQYF
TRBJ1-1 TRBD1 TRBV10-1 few TGCGCCAGCAGTATCGACAGGGCGAACACTGAAGCTTTCTTT CASSIDRANTEAFF
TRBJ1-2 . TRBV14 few TGTGCCAGCAGCCAAGGGTTAAGCTATGGCTACACCTTC CASSQGLSYGYTF
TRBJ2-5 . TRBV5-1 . TGCGCCAGCAGCCGCGGGACAGACCTTCAAGAGACCCAGTACTTC CASSRGTDLQETQYF
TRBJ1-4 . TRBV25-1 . TGTGCCTCAAGGTCCCCAACTAATGAAAAACTGTTTTTT CASRSPTNEKLFF
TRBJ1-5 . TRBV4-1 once TGCGCCAGCAGCCAAGATAGGGGGGCAGGACAGCCCCAGCATTTT CASSQDRGAGQPQHF
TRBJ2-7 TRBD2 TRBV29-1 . TGCAGCGTTTCCGGGACGGCGACTTGGGGGACTAGCGGGACCTACGAGCAGTACTTC CSVSGTATWGTSGTYEQYF
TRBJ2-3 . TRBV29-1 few TGCAGCGTTGAAACCAGACAGACAGATACGCAGTATTTT CSVETRQTDTQYF
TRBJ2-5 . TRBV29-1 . TGCAGCGTTGACGGCAGGGGCGCAGAGACCCAGTACTTC CSVDGRGAETQYF
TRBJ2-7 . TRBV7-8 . TGTGCCAGCAGCCCTCAACAGGGAGGCCACGAGCAGTACTTC CASSPQQGGHEQYF
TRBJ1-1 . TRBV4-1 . TGCGCCAGCAGGACAGTTAAGAGTTACACTGAAGCTTTCTTT CASRTVKSYTEAFF
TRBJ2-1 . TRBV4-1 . TGCGCCAGCAGCCAAGCCCTTAGAACACTCAAAATCTCCTACAATGAGCAGTTCTTC CASSQALRTLKISYNEQFF
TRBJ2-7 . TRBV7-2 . TGTGCCAGCAGCCACGAGGGGGTCTGGAGCTCCTACGAGCAGTACTTC CASSHEGVWSSYEQYF
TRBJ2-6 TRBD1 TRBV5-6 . TGTGCCAGCAGCTCCTTCAGGGGGTCTGGGGCCAACGTCCTGACTTTC CASSSFRGSGANVLTF
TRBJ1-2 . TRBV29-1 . TGCAGCGCGGAGGGTGGGACGGGGGCTCGTGGCTACACCTTC CSAEGGTGARGYTF
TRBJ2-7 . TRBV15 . TGTGCCACCAGCAGAGGACAGGCGCCCTACGAGCAGTACTTC CATSRGQAPYEQYF
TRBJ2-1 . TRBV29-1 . TGCAGCGTCAAAAAATCAGGGAACAATGAGCAGTTCTTC CSVKKSGNNEQFF
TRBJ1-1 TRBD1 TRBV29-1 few TGCAGCGCCATGAGGGACAGGGCCACTGAAGCTTTCTTT CSAMRDRATEAFF
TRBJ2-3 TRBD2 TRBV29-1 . TGCAGCGTTGATAAAGCGGGGCGCACTACCGATACGCAGTATTTT CSVDKAGRTTDTQYF
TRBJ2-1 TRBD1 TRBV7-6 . TGTGCCAGCAGCAGAGGGGACAGGAAGGTTGGAAATGAGCAGTTCTTC CASSRGDRKVGNEQFF
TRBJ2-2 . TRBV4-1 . TGCGCCAGCAGCAGCCTGGGGCCGGGGGCGAACACCGGGGAGCTGTTTTTT CASSSLGPGANTGELFF
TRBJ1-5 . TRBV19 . TGTGCCAGTAGTACACTGTGGGGTACGAATCAGCCCCAGCATTTT CASSTLWGTNQPQHF
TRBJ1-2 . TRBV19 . TGTGCCAGTACAGGCTCTTGGGGCTACACCTTC CASTGSWGYTF
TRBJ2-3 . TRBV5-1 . TGCGCCAGCAGACTAGCACCGACGGAAGATACGCAGTATTTT CASRLAPTEDTQYF
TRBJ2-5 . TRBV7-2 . TGTGCCAGCAGCTTAGCGGGGGTGGGGACCCAGTACTTC CASSLAGVGTQYF
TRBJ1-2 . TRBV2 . TGTGCCAGCAGGGGTAGCAGGAAGGACGCCCTCGTGGGGTATGGCTACACCTTC CASRGSRKDALVGYGYTF
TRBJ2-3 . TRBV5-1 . TGCGCCAGCAGCTTCACCCTCCGAGACAGAAGCACAGATACGCAGTATTTT CASSFTLRDRSTDTQYF
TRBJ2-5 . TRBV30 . TGTGCCTGGAGTAAGCTAGGGGCGGAAGAGACCCAGTACTTC CAWSKLGAEETQYF
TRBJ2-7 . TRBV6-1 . TGTGCCAGCAGTGCCAATGACAGGACCGAGCAGTACTTC CASSANDRTEQYF
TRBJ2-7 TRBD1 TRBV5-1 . TGCGCCAGCAGTCACGACAGGGGCTACGAGCAGTACTTC CASSHDRGYEQYF
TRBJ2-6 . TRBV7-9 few TGTGCCAGCAGCCCTTCTGGGGCCAACGTCCTGACTTTC CASSPSGANVLTF
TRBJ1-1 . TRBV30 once TGTGCCTGGAGTGGACTGATGAACACTGAAGCTTTCTTT CAWSGLMNTEAFF